The T cell receptor (beta chain) under discussion was sequenced for a study of CDR3 diversity in severe acne. V was cut by 4 bases and J by 1 base, with 10 bases left in between. CDR1 and CDR2 (germline): SNHLY, FYNNEI. The CDR3 runs to 14 residues. This clonotype was counted between two and nine times. TCRdb reprocessed the PCR reads via MiXCR and lists one record per CDR3 protein. The sample carries over 70,000 distinct CDR3 sequences, roughly 51% recorded once. The sequence came from a male donor in good health, without acne. The sequenced material came from blood. The chain recombines TRBV2 with TRBJ1-1; a possible D gene is TRBD1 (6 bases). In DNA, the CDR3 is TGTGCCAGCAGTGTAAGGGACAAGAACACTGAAGCTTTCTTT. It codes for CASSVRDKNTEAFF.